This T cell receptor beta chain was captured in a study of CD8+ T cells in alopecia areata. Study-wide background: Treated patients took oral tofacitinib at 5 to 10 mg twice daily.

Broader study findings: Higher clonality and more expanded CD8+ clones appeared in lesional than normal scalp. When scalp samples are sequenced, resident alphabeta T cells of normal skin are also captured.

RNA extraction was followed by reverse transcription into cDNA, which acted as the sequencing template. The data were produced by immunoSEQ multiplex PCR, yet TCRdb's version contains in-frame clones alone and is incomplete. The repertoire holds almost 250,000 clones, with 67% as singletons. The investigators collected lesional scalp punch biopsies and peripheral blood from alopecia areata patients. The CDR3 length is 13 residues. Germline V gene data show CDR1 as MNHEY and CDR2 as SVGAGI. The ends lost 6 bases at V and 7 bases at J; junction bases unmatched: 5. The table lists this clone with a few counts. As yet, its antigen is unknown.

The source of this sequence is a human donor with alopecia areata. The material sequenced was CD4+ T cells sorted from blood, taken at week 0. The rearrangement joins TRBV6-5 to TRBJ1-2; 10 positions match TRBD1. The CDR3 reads CASSLGQGVGYTF. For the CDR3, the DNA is TGTGCCAGCAGCCTTGGACAGGGGGTTGGCTACACCTTC.